The TCR beta chain described here comes from a study of early T cells in non-severe SARS-CoV-2 infection. The germline V and J ends were trimmed by 8 bases and 2 bases, with 22 bases remaining between them. The CDR3 is made up of 16 amino acids. Germline V gives CDR1 LGHNA, CDR2 YNFKEQ. Via MiXCR, TCRdb re-called the 5' RACE reads, giving one row per CDR3 protein. The sample has 60,000 to 85,000 distinct CDR3 sequences, around a sixth seen once. The sample was whole blood. The sequence was collected from an adult who was a healthcare worker with PCR-confirmed SARS-CoV-2 infection or an uninfected control (not recorded which). The chain employs TRBV4-2 and TRBJ2-7, with D tentatively TRBD1 (6 bases). CDR3 loop: CASSPGTTGPTYEQYF. CDR3 nucleotide sequence: TGTGCCAGCTCTCCGGGGACAACAGGGCCCACCTACGAGCAGTACTTC.